A selection of T cell receptor beta chains follows, all from one sample in a study of shared clonotypes between healthy human individuals. TCRdb's table, derived via immunoSEQ multiplex PCR, lists solely in-frame clones and lacks some. This sample carries about 770,000 clones, around 77% of them seen once, and the ten largest clones take approximately 1.8%. The sequenced sample was memory CD4+ T cells sorted from blood. The source of these receptors is a woman younger than 45 in good health. The CDR3 runs from the conserved cysteine through the conserved F or W. A D gene is named only where the DNA matches it firmly.

.	TRBJ1-1	15	TRBV5-4	CASSSPGLMNTEAFF
TRBD1	TRBJ1-1	15	TRBV6-4	CASSDQPGQSTEAFF
.	TRBJ1-1	14	TRBV23-1	CARKGGARGTEAFF
TRBD1	TRBJ1-5	13	TRBV2	CASSARGHQPQHF
TRBD1	TRBJ1-5	14	TRBV5-1	CASSSTGGNQPQHF
.	TRBJ2-3	14	TRBV2	CAGQPYTSTDTQYF
.	TRBJ1-1	15	TRBV27	CASSPWDLRDTEAFF
.	TRBJ1-6	16	TRBV28	CASSAARGTPNSPLHF
TRBD1	TRBJ1-2	14	TRBV6-5	CASSPGGQNYGYTF
.	TRBJ2-7	14	TRBV7-3	CASSARGDSYEQYF
.	TRBJ1-5	15	TRBV6-4	CASRREEATNQPQHF
TRBD1	TRBJ1-2	15	TRBV28	CASSFSGTGVRGYTF
.	TRBJ2-1	14	TRBV27	CASRLRPASGEQFF
.	TRBJ1-1	14	TRBV9	CASSVAGRNTEAFF
.	TRBJ2-7	15	TRBV11-2	CASSLPGVSSYEQYF
.	TRBJ2-1	14	TRBV5-1	CASSLSSSYNEQFF
.	TRBJ1-4	13	TRBV5-1	CASSGGGDEKLFF
.	TRBJ2-2	18	TRBV2	CASSEMSTGRQNTGELFF
TRBD1	TRBJ2-7	14	TRBV7-3	CASRKTGGSYEQYF
TRBD2	TRBJ2-7	16	TRBV5-1	CASSLAPTSGSYEQYF
.	TRBJ2-7	11	TRBV19	CASSTENEQYF
TRBD2	TRBJ2-3	16	TRBV7-3	CASSPRLAGVGDTQYF
.	TRBJ1-1	13	TRBV2	CASSGQENTEAFF
.	TRBJ2-7	12	TRBV6-1	CASTWGLYEQYF
TRBD1	TRBJ1-5	13	TRBV6-6	CASSRGTVQPQHF
TRBD2	TRBJ2-7	13	TRBV28	CASSSSGIHEQYF
TRBD2	TRBJ2-1	15	TRBV27	CASSSLAGGFNEQFF
.	TRBJ2-3	14	TRBV18	CASSPISGEATQYF
.	TRBJ2-2	14	TRBV28	CASNSRQGPPELFF
TRBD2	.	15	TRBV10-2	CASSVPLAEGYEQYF
TRBD2	TRBJ2-3	16	TRBV5-4	CASSLLLAPSTDTQYF
TRBD2	TRBJ2-1	15	TRBV18	CASSPGLAEYNEQFF
TRBD1	TRBJ2-3	16	TRBV5-4	CASSVEQGASTDTQYF
TRBD2	TRBJ2-2	15	TRBV5-1	CASSKREGLTGELFF
.	TRBJ2-1	14	TRBV27	CASSPIQGGFEQFF
.	TRBJ2-7	16	TRBV21-1	CASSKVVRRTPYEQYF
.	TRBJ2-3	12	TRBV11-3	CASSLEDDTQYF
.	TRBJ2-6	13	TRBV6-5	CASSYGPANVLTF
.	TRBJ2-1	15	TRBV28	CASSQTGTFLDEQFF
TRBD2	TRBJ2-1	15	TRBV5-1	CASSLGLAGGNEQFF
.	TRBJ2-5	15	TRBV6-1	CASSDRHGLVETQYF
.	TRBJ1-5	15	TRBV6-5	CASSYSKGPHQPQHF
.	TRBJ1-2	15	TRBV7-9	CASNLDGLRGYGYTF
TRBD1	TRBJ2-7	14	TRBV10-2	CASRVGQGLYEQYF
.	TRBJ1-2	14	TRBV28	CASSTLHLGYGYTF
.	TRBJ2-3	16	TRBV7-9	CASSPPAQGRTDTQYF